These T cell receptor beta chains were read from a single sample in a study of T cell responses to AZD1222 COVID-19 vaccine. Here immunoSEQ multiplex PCR was the method, and the copy in TCRdb shows in-frame clones only, minus some. The data hold about 84,000 clones, with 87% observed a single time. The starting material was peripheral blood, obtained on day 0 of AZD1222 vaccination. Source of these receptors: an adult in good health. CDR3s include the opening cysteine and the closing phenylalanine or tryptophan. A D gene is named only where the DNA matches it firmly. The size field is filled for only some rows; it gives once, few, many or a size class.

. | . | TRBJ2-3 | TRBV4-3 | CASSQGGGITDTQYF | TGCGCCAGCAGCCAAGGGGGCGGGATCACAGATACGCAGTATTTT
. | TRBD2 | TRBJ2-7 | TRBV7-3 | CASSLSFLAVPSYEQYF | TGTGCCAGCAGCTTAAGTTTTCTAGCGGTACCCTCCTACGAGCAGTACTTC
once | . | TRBJ1-2 | TRBV9 | CASSVVSGHGYTF | TGTGCCAGCAGCGTAGTTTCAGGACATGGCTACACCTTC
. | TRBD2 | TRBJ2-1 | TRBV10-3 | CAISDRTKTGTSGRANEQFF | TGTGCCATCAGCGACCGTACCAAGACCGGGACTAGCGGGAGGGCCAATGAGCAGTTCTTC
. | TRBD2 | TRBJ2-1 | TRBV5-1 | CASSLEASGSGEQFF | TGCGCCAGCAGCTTGGAAGCTAGCGGGAGTGGCGAGCAGTTCTTC
. | . | TRBJ1-5 | TRBV12-3/TRBV12-4 | CASTSWGYQPQHF | TGTGCCAGCACCTCCTGGGGGTATCAGCCCCAGCATTTT
once | . | TRBJ1-2 | TRBV29-1 | CSVGHRQVENYGYTF | TGCAGCGTTGGTCATAGACAGGTAGAGAACTATGGCTACACCTTC
. | . | TRBJ2-5 | TRBV7-9 | CASSFNQKETQYF | TGTGCCAGCAGCTTCAATCAGAAAGAGACCCAGTACTTC
. | . | TRBJ2-1 | TRBV7-3 | CASSSPSASNEQFF | TGTGCCAGCAGCTCCCCTAGCGCCTCCAATGAGCAGTTCTTC
. | . | TRBJ2-2 | TRBV27 | CASSLSIGRFNTGELFF | TGTGCCAGCAGTTTATCGATAGGCAGATTCAACACCGGGGAGCTGTTTTTT
. | . | TRBJ1-2 | TRBV10-3 | CAISGRPSDYGYTF | TGTGCCATCAGTGGGAGACCTTCAGACTATGGCTACACCTTC
. | . | TRBJ1-2 | TRBV2 | CASIKGILNYGYTF | TGTGCCAGCATAAAGGGGATTTTAAACTATGGCTACACCTTC
once | . | TRBJ1-1 | TRBV29-1 | CSVSEWTSPSTEAFF | TGCAGCGTTTCGGAGTGGACATCCCCGAGCACTGAAGCTTTCTTT
. | TRBD1 | TRBJ2-1 | TRBV3-1/TRBV3-2 | CASRKMATGVYEQFF | TGTGCCAGCAGAAAGATGGCCACAGGGGTATATGAGCAGTTCTTC
. | TRBD1 | TRBJ2-7 | TRBV15 | CATSSRDRGLLEQYF | TGTGCCACCAGCTCCCGGGACAGGGGCTTACTCGAGCAGTACTTC
. | . | TRBJ1-2 | TRBV6-5 | CASMRELYGYTF | TGTGCCAGCATGCGGGAACTCTATGGCTACACCTTC
. | . | TRBJ1-4 | TRBV4-2 | CASSQVQGQYNEKLFF | TGTGCCAGCAGCCAAGTCCAAGGACAGTACAATGAAAAACTGTTTTTT
once | . | TRBJ1-1 | TRBV28 | CASSFNTEAFF | TGTGCCAGCAGTTTTAACACTGAAGCTTTCTTT
. | TRBD1 | TRBJ1-2 | TRBV5-1 | CASRPGQEGYTF | TGCGCCAGCAGACCAGGACAGGAGGGCTACACCTTC
. | . | TRBJ1-1 | TRBV7-2 | CASSFDMVTEAFF | TGTGCCAGCAGCTTCGACATGGTCACTGAAGCTTTCTTT
. | . | TRBJ1-1 | TRBV11-3 | CASSQTGVPEAFF | TGTGCCAGCAGCCAGACAGGAGTTCCCGAAGCTTTCTTT
. | . | TRBJ1-3 | TRBV5-8 | CASSTYGATGNTIYF | TGTGCCAGCAGCACGTACGGGGCCACAGGAAACACCATATATTTT
. | TRBD1 | TRBJ2-3 | TRBV19 | CASRKLPGQGFTDTQYF | TGTGCCAGTAGAAAACTACCGGGACAGGGTTTCACAGATACGCAGTATTTT
once | . | TRBJ2-7 | TRBV6-6 | CASKQAVGSYEQYF | TGTGCCAGCAAGCAGGCAGTCGGCTCCTACGAGCAGTACTTC
. | . | TRBJ1-5 | TRBV30 | CAWSRQISNQPQHF | TGTGCCTGGAGTCGACAGATTAGCAATCAGCCCCAGCATTTT
. | . | TRBJ2-3 | TRBV25-1 | CASRRGSHTQYF | TGTGCCAGCAGAAGGGGCAGCCATACGCAGTATTTT
. | TRBD1 | TRBJ1-2 | TRBV28 | CASSPGTGVYGYTF | TGTGCCAGCAGCCCCGGGACAGGAGTCTATGGCTACACCTTC
. | . | TRBJ2-7 | TRBV5-1 | CASSLTQSSTYHEQYF | TGCGCCAGCAGCTTGACACAGAGCAGCACCTACCACGAGCAGTACTTC
once | . | TRBJ2-3 | TRBV5-1 | CASSFRFADTQYF | TGCGCCAGCAGCTTTAGGTTTGCAGATACGCAGTATTTT
. | TRBD1 | TRBJ1-1 | TRBV2 | CASRGRQGRNTEAFF | TGTGCCAGCAGGGGGAGACAGGGGAGGAACACTGAAGCTTTCTTT
. | . | TRBJ1-2 | TRBV18 | CASSPPGGDYTF | TGTGCCAGCTCACCACCGGGGGGCGACTACACCTTC
few | . | TRBJ1-2 | TRBV14 | CASSHARGGGYTF | TGTGCCAGCAGCCACGCAAGAGGAGGTGGCTACACCTTC
. | TRBD1 | TRBJ1-1 | TRBV12-3/TRBV12-4 | CASSLQGARAFF | TGTGCCAGCAGTTTACAGGGGGCCAGAGCTTTCTTT
few | TRBD2 | TRBJ2-2 | TRBV7-9 | CASSPGLAAGELFF | TGTGCCAGCAGTCCGGGACTAGCAGCAGGGGAGCTGTTTTTT
. | . | TRBJ1-5 | TRBV6-2/TRBV6-3 | CASSYDSNQPQHF | TGTGCCAGCAGTTACGACAGCAATCAGCCCCAGCATTTT
. | TRBD2 | TRBJ2-1 | TRBV3-1/TRBV3-2 | CASSQGLAAFNEQFF | TGTGCCAGCAGCCAGGGACTAGCGGCTTTCAATGAGCAGTTCTTC
. | TRBD1 | TRBJ1-5 | TRBV11-2 | CASSLDQGGGQPQHF | TGTGCCAGCAGCTTAGATCAGGGGGGTGGTCAGCCCCAGCATTTT
. | . | TRBJ2-5 | TRBV29-1 | CSVGGVSSAVAETQYF | TGCAGCGTTGGAGGTGTAAGTAGCGCCGTCGCAGAGACCCAGTACTTC
. | TRBD2 | TRBJ2-7 | TRBV6-5 | CASRQRLANEQYF | TGTGCCAGCAGGCAGAGACTAGCGAACGAGCAGTACTTC